This T cell receptor (beta chain) appears in the sequencing data of a study of radiotherapy plus CTLA-4 blockade in lung cancer. Sequencing used immunoSEQ multiplex PCR; TCRdb keeps in-frame clones, though not all of them. The sample has tens of thousands of clones, 79% seen once; the top ten hold more than 20%. This clone appeared once. CDR1 is SGHRS and CDR2 is YFSETQ in the germline V gene. The length of the CDR3 is 12 residues. Trimming pared 4 bases from V and 5 bases from J, leaving 9 bases between. The chain couples TRBV5-1 to TRBJ1-1, with D maybe TRBD1 (5 bases). The sequence derives from a human donor with non-small cell lung cancer that progressed on radiotherapy plus ipilimumab. The sample consisted of peripheral blood, taken from a patient treated with radiotherapy plus ipilimumab. The CDR3 protein is CASSGGGTEAFF. CDR3 sequence (DNA): TGCGCCAGCAGCGGTGGGGGGACTGAAGCTTTCTTT.